These 19 T cell receptor beta chains came from one sample sequenced in a study of blood T cell repertoires in COVID-19. Sequencing was performed with immunoSEQ multiplex PCR; in TCRdb, only in-frame clones are kept and a portion is missing. The profile covers hundreds of thousands of clones, with more than 75% appearing a single time and roughly 3% taken by the ten largest. The material sequenced was peripheral blood. These receptor sequences come from a man aged 60 to 75 with acute or convalescent COVID-19.

The J gene is TRBJ2-3, the V gene TRBV5-1; D is possibly TRBD2 (6 bases). Per germline, CDR1 SGHRS and CDR2 YFSETQ. CDR3 length: 17 amino acids. Trimming cost V 4 bases and J 0 bases, with 18 bases left between them. CDR3: CASSLSSGGKSTDTQYF. In DNA, the CDR3 is TGCGCCAGCAGCCTCTCTTCTGGGGGGAAAAGCACAGATACGCAGTATTTT.

This chain links TRBV4-1 with TRBJ1-5; D not certain. The germline V gene encodes CDR1 MGHRA and CDR2 YSYEKL. V was pared by 0 bases and J by 0 bases, with 12 bases between. The CDR3 is 17 residues long. DNA for the CDR3: TGCGCCAGCAGCCAAGATTCGGCAGACTATAGCAATCAGCCCCAGCATTTT. It yields the protein CASSQDSADYSNQPQHF.

CDR3: CASSSDRGPGGYTF. The CDR3 DNA reads TGTGCCAGCAGCTCAGACAGGGGGCCAGGGGGCTACACCTTC. V usage is TRBV7-9 and J usage is TRBJ1-2, with TRBD1 matching 10 bases. Germline CDR1 SEHNR, CDR2 FQNEAQ (reference sequence). The CDR3 covers 14 residues. J was trimmed by 8 bases and V by 4 bases; bases with no gene match: 7. Based on the CDR3 plus reference TRBV7-9 and TRBJ1-2, the full variable domain is DTGVSQNPRHKITKRGQNVTFRCDPISEHNRLYWYRQTLGQGPEFLTYFQNEAQLEKSRLLSDRFSAERPKGSFSTLEIQRTEQGDSAMYLCASSSDRGPGGYTFGSGTRLTVV.

This clone was found a few times. The chain has TRBV30 and TRBJ2-6, with D tentatively TRBD1 (5 bases). The CDR3 loop spans 17 amino acids. Looked up from germline, CDR1 is GTSNPN and CDR2 is SVGIG (reference sequence). The V gene lost 2 bases and the J gene lost 0 bases, with 14 bases spanning the gap. CDR3 nucleotide sequence: TGTGCCTGGAGTAAGGGGCAGGTCAGCTCTGGGGCCAACGTCCTGACTTTC. It is translated as CAWSKGQVSSGANVLTF.

This clone was recorded only once. The chain uses TRBV3-1 (or the pseudogene TRBV3-2) and TRBJ2-7, with 7 bases aligning to TRBD1. CDR1 and CDR2 from the germline V gene are LGHDT and YNNKEL (reference sequence). V lost 1 base to trimming and J lost 6 bases; unmatched junction nucleotides: 12. The CDR3 is 16 amino acids. CDR3 sequence reads: CASSQGYGTVGLEQYF. The CDR3 coding sequence is TGTGCCAGCAGCCAAGGATATGGGACAGTGGGTCTCGAGCAGTACTTC.

There are a few counts of this clone. The chain is built from TRBV12-3 or TRBV12-4 and TRBJ1-1, with D unclear. The length of the CDR3 is 13 residues. Trimming cost V 6 bases and J 3 bases, with 11 bases left between them. CDR3 in amino acids: CASSPHRDTEAFF. In DNA, the CDR3 is TGTGCCAGCAGCCCACACCGGGACACTGAAGCTTTCTTT.

The rearrangement joins TRBV5-6 to TRBJ2-1; D is possibly TRBD1 (5 bases). This CDR3 has 15 amino acids. The germline V gene has CDR1 SGHDT and CDR2 YYEEEE. V was trimmed by 3 bases and J by 0 bases, leaving 10 bases between them. CDR3 nucleotide sequence: TGTGCCAGCAGCTCGGGTGACAGCTCCTACAATGAGCAGTTCTTC. As protein: CASSSGDSSYNEQFF.

This clone showed up just once. The chain combines TRBV5-1 with TRBJ2-1; 10 positions agree with TRBD1. The germline gives CDR1 SGHRS, CDR2 YFSETQ. The V gene end was trimmed by 6 bases and the J gene end by 5 bases; junction bases not matched to a gene: 11. CDR3 length: 16 amino acids. The DNA of the CDR3 is TGCGCCAGCAAGTTGCGGGGGACAGGGGTGGACAATGAGCAGTTCTTC. Translating gives CASKLRGTGVDNEQFF.

The V and J genes are TRBV27 and TRBJ2-1, with D maybe TRBD1 (5 bases). Germline V lookup: CDR1 MNHEY, CDR2 SMNVEV (reference sequence). The CDR3 contains 15 residues. The V end was cut by 2 bases, the J end by 7 bases, with 15 bases between. The CDR3 sequence is CASSLGSRAQNEQFF. In DNA, the CDR3 is TGTGCCAGCAGTTTAGGGTCCAGGGCGCAGAATGAGCAGTTCTTC.

The chain is built from TRBV2 and TRBJ2-5, with 11 bases fitting TRBD2. CDR1 and CDR2 from the germline V gene are SNHLY and FYNNEI. CDR3 size: 15 residues. V was pared by 5 bases and J by 1 base, with 3 bases of the junction left unmatched. As DNA, the CDR3 is TGTGCCAGCAGTAAGACTAGCGGGGCCCAAGAGACCCAGTACTTC. Protein product: CASSKTSGAQETQYF.

V gene TRBV6-1 combines with J gene TRBJ1-2; 7 nucleotides line up with TRBD1. There are 14 residues in the CDR3. Germline loops: CDR1 MNHNS, CDR2 SASEGT. V shed 2 bases and J 7 bases; nucleotides not matched to a gene: 7. The chain's CDR3 is CASSEYRPGGGYTF. The CDR3 coding sequence is TGTGCCAGCAGTGAATACAGGCCAGGGGGTGGCTACACCTTC.

The CDR3 region has the DNA TGTGCCAGCAGGACAGGCAACTATGGCTACACCTTC. It is translated as CASRTGNYGYTF. The chain joins TRBV27 to TRBJ1-2; weak D call: TRBD1 (6 bases). Germline V gene data show CDR1 as MNHEY and CDR2 as SMNVEV (reference sequence). This CDR3 comprises 12 residues. The V gene lost 6 bases and the J gene lost 2 bases, with 7 bases spanning the gap.

The CDR3 spells CASSQGGRTDEQFF. CDR3 DNA: TGCGCCAGCAGCCAGGGGGGGCGGACAGATGAGCAGTTCTTC. The chain joins TRBV4-3 to TRBJ2-1, with D tentatively TRBD2 (7 bases). Trimming took off 3 bases at V and 8 bases at J, with 14 bases between the two ends. The germline V gene has CDR1 LGHNA and CDR2 YSLEER. This CDR3 is 14 amino acids long.

This clone came up once. The chain is built from TRBV3-1 (or the pseudogene TRBV3-2) and TRBJ2-7; TRBD2 is a possible D gene (7 bases). The CDR3 runs to 17 residues. The germline gives CDR1 LGHDT, CDR2 YNNKEL (reference sequence). V shed 1 base and J shed 3 bases, with 19 bases lying between them. Written as DNA, the CDR3 is TGTGCCAGCAGCCAAGGAGGTTCGGGGGGCCCTCTCTACGAGCAGTACTTC. It specifies CASSQGGSGGPLYEQYF.

The rearrangement links TRBV5-1 to TRBJ2-7, with D tentatively TRBD1 (6 bases). Trimming pared 6 bases from V and 9 bases from J, leaving 19 bases between. CDR3 length: 13 residues. Germline V lookup: CDR1 SGHRS, CDR2 YFSETQ. CDR3 sequence: CASNPGQKERQYF. CDR3 bases: TGCGCCAGCAACCCAGGACAGAAGGAAAGGCAGTACTTC.

This clone was counted a single time. CDR3: CASLAGGNTIYF. CDR3 coding DNA: TGTGCCAGCTTAGCGGGGGGAAACACCATATATTTT. The chain carries TRBV28 and TRBJ1-3; D remains ambiguous. The CDR3 is 12 residues long. V lost 8 bases, J lost 4 bases, and 9 bases lay in between. Germline CDR1 and CDR2: MDHEN and SYDVKM. The full variable domain, completed using reference TRBV28 and TRBJ1-3, is DVKVTQSSRYLVKRTGEKVFLECVQDMDHENMFWYRQDPGLGLRLIYFSYDVKMKEKGDIPEGYSVSREKKERFSLILESASTNQTSMYLCASLAGGNTIYFGEGSWLTVV.

The rearrangement joins TRBV6-1 to TRBJ2-4; TRBD1 is a possible D gene (5 bases). V was shortened by 2 bases and J by 1 base, with 9 bases between the two germline ends. The CDR3 covers 15 residues. Germline lookup yields CDR1 MNHNS and CDR2 SASEGT. This CDR3 reads CASSESSGAKNIQYF. CDR3 coding DNA: TGTGCCAGCAGTGAATCTTCAGGGGCCAAAAACATTCAGTACTTC.

This rearrangement joins TRBV6-5 to TRBJ1-2; D is undetermined. Germline loops: CDR1 MNHEY, CDR2 SVGAGI. The CDR3 totals 14 residues. V was cut by 2 bases and J by 2 bases, with 9 bases left in between. The CDR3 sequence: CASSYRPENYGYTF. The CDR3 bases are TGTGCCAGCAGTTACCGTCCGGAGAACTATGGCTACACCTTC.

The J gene is TRBJ2-7, the V gene TRBV20-1; 7 bases fit TRBD1. The germline V gene has CDR1 DFQATT and CDR2 SNEGSKA (reference sequence). This CDR3 contains 15 residues. With V trimmed by 3 bases and J by 2 bases, 10 bases remained unmatched. The CDR3 DNA sequence: TGCAGTGCTAGTTCCCCCCGGGGACAGACCTACGAGCAGTACTTC. Protein product: CSASSPRGQTYEQYF.